These 5 T cell receptor beta chains share one sample of origin, sequenced in a study of metastatic and nonmetastatic thyroid tumors. All patients were treatment-naive before thyroid surgery. TCRdb reprocessed the PCR reads using MiXCR. The sample has about 40,000 clones; 15% to 20% are singletons. What was sequenced was blood. All receptors derive from a female donor with papillary thyroid cancer or a benign thyroid nodule (not recorded which). Some clones in this sample may be carry-over from other donors' samples.

With regard to this clone: One end of the junction is discordant with germline, which a read error may explain. V gene TRBV28 combines with J gene TRBJ1-1; a weak D match, TRBD1 (5 bases). Germline CDR1 MDHEN, CDR2 SYDVKM. The CDR3 length is 15 residues. CDR3 DNA sequence: TGTGCCAGCATTTTAACCGGGACGACGAACACTGAAGCTTTCTTT. This sequence encodes CASILTGTTNTEAFF.

This clone was observed a handful of times. The CDR3 sequence is CASSWSGGLELFF. The CDR3 region has the DNA TGTGCCAGCTCCTGGTCCGGGGGTTTGGAACTGTTTTTT. The J gene is TRBJ1-4, the V gene TRBV5-4, with a weak D call TRBD1 (5 bases). Looked up from germline, CDR1 is SGHNT and CDR2 is YYREEE (reference sequence). The ends were cut back, 7 bases at V and 12 bases at J, with 19 bases in the middle. The CDR3 has 13 amino acids.

The count of this clone is one. This chain links TRBV20-1 with TRBJ2-7, with a tentative D call TRBD2 (6 bases). The CDR3 runs 15 residues. CDR1 and CDR2 from the germline V gene are DFQATT and SNEGSKA (reference sequence). Trimming pared 7 bases from V and 4 bases from J, leaving 23 bases between. CDR3 amino acids: CSVLSPGGSGYEQYF. The CDR3 DNA reads as TGCAGTGTGTTGTCCCCCGGGGGTAGCGGTTACGAGCAGTACTTC.

Many counts were recorded for this clone. The chain couples TRBV19 to TRBJ1-2; D is unresolved. The CDR3 spans 12 residues. V was trimmed by 3 bases and J by 6 bases, leaving 8 bases between them. Germline CDR1 reads LNHDA; CDR2 reads SQIVND (reference sequence). The CDR3: CASSMPRHGYTF. CDR3 bases: TGTGCCAGTAGTATGCCCAGACATGGCTACACCTTC.

In its sample, this clone was seen a few times. One end of the junction does not line up with germline, which may come from a read error. This chain uses TRBV28 with TRBJ2-2; weak D call: TRBD2 (6 bases). The CDR3 sequence is 12 residues long. Per germline, CDR1 MDHEN and CDR2 SYDVKM. For the CDR3, the DNA is TGTGCCAGCAGTTTAGATGGCGGGGATCTGTTTTTT. It is translated as CASSLDGGDLFF.